This is a list of T cell receptor beta chains from one sample in a study of T cell repertoires in cytomegalovirus infection. TCRdb itself ran the reads through MiXCR, one entry per CDR3 protein. This table has 110,000 or so distinct CDR3 sequences, over 25% appearing once. Antigens of these TCRs are unknown. This specimen consisted of CD8+ T cells from cultured PBMCs, obtained from culture after CMV antigen stimulation. All receptors come from a human donor in good health (CMV status not recorded). Some clones in this sample may be carry-over from other donors' samples. The CDR3 runs from the conserved cysteine through the conserved F or W. A D gene is named only where the DNA matches it firmly. Not all rows give a size; the values are once, few, many and, for expanded clones, a class.

j_call v_call clone_size d_call cdr3_nt cdr3_aa
TRBJ1-3 TRBV13 - TRBD1 TGTGCCAGCAGCTCGCTAGGGACAGGGAGTGGAAACACCATATATTTT CASSSLGTGSGNTIYF
TRBJ2-3 TRBV7-2 many - TGTGCCAGCAGCCATAGACTAACAAGCACAGATACGCAGTATTTT CASSHRLTSTDTQYF
TRBJ1-4 TRBV20-1 - - TGCAGTGCTAGTAGTCAGAATGAAAAACTGTTTTTT CSASSQNEKLFF
TRBJ2-4 TRBV4-1 - - TGCGCCAGCAGCCAAGAAGTAGTGGTTCGTCCCGACTTC CASSQEVVVRPDF
TRBJ2-3 TRBV11-1 - TRBD2 TGTGCCAGCAGCTTAGCGACTACTAGCGGGGGCAGCACAGATACGCAGTATTTT CASSLATTSGGSTDTQYF
TRBJ2-1 TRBV5-8 few TRBD1 TGTGCCAGCAGCCCTAACAGGGGACGGGGAAATGAGCAGTTCTTC CASSPNRGRGNEQFF
TRBJ2-3 TRBV20-1 - TRBD2 TGCAGTGCTAGAGATCATAAGCGGGGGCCCTCCCCTTGCACAGATACGCAGTATTTT CSARDHKRGPSPCTDTQYF
TRBJ1-1 TRBV7-9 - - TGTGCCAGCAGCATGGGGAGGGTCCTCACTGAAGCTTTCTTT CASSMGRVLTEAFF
TRBJ1-1 TRBV11-2 few - TGTGCCAGCAGCTTAGATCTAGGGTCTGAAGCTTTCTTT CASSLDLGSEAFF
TRBJ2-2 TRBV24-1 - - TGTGCCACCAGTGATTCTACCGCTCACGGGGAGCTGTTTTTT CATSDSTAHGELFF
TRBJ2-6 TRBV5-6 - TRBD1 TGTGCCAGCAGGTTTGACAGGGGGCAGGTCCTCTCTGGGGCCAACGTCCTGACTTTC CASRFDRGQVLSGANVLTF
TRBJ1-1 TRBV5-6 - - TGTGCCAGCAGCTTACCGGGCGCTAAAAAGAACACTGAAGCTTTCTTT CASSLPGAKKNTEAFF
TRBJ2-7 TRBV18 - - TGTGCCAGCTCACCACCAACAGGGAGCTCCTACGAGCAGTACTTC CASSPPTGSSYEQYF
TRBJ1-1 TRBV10-2 - - TGCGCCAGCAGTGAGTCGACGGGCCTCGCTGAAGCTTTCTTT CASSESTGLAEAFF
TRBJ2-5 TRBV11-2 - TRBD2 TGTGCCAGCACTTGGCGGGGGGGCCTGAGGGAGACCCAGTACTTC CASTWRGGLRETQYF
TRBJ1-1 TRBV7-9 - - TGTGCCAGCAGCTTAGATCAGGGGGCTTTCTTT CASSLDQGAFF
TRBJ1-1 TRBV6-6 - - TGTGCCAGCAGTTACACAGTGGTACAACGGGGAGCTTTCTTT CASSYTVVQRGAFF
TRBJ2-7 TRBV7-6 - TRBD2 TGTGCCAGCAGCTTAGCGGCCGGGGGGGTGTCCTACGAGCAGTACTTC CASSLAAGGVSYEQYF
TRBJ2-5 TRBV6-2/TRBV6-3 medium-sized - TGTGCCAGCAGTTACTCGGGGGTAGGAGAGACCCAGTACTTC CASSYSGVGETQYF
TRBJ2-3 TRBV5-1 - TRBD2 TGCGCCAGCAGCCAGCGGGCCTGGGCTAGCGGGAGCACAGATACGCAGTATTTT CASSQRAWASGSTDTQYF
TRBJ2-3 TRBV5-1 many TRBD2 TGCGCCAGCAGCCTCGATAGCGGGAGGATAACCTCCACCACAGATACGCAGTATTTT CASSLDSGRITSTTDTQYF
TRBJ2-1 TRBV27 - - TGTGCCAGCAGTTTTCAGGGGCGCGAGCAGTTCTTC CASSFQGREQFF
TRBJ2-2 TRBV27 - TRBD1 TGTGCCAGCAGTTCGGTGGGGACAGGGAGTTACACCGGGGAGCTGTTTTTT CASSSVGTGSYTGELFF
TRBJ1-1 TRBV2 many - TGTGCCAGCAGTAACCCAAGGGGACCTAACACTGAAGCTTTCTTT CASSNPRGPNTEAFF
TRBJ2-1 TRBV4-2 - - TGTGCCAGCAGCCAAGATTCCCAGGTCTACTACAATGAGCAGTTCTTC CASSQDSQVYYNEQFF
TRBJ1-2 TRBV6-5 few - TGTGCCAGCAGACCAGGCCCCGATGGGGGCTACACCTTC CASRPGPDGGYTF
TRBJ1-1 TRBV2 few TRBD1 TGTGCCAGCAGGACCGGGACAGGGGATGAAGCTTTCTTT CASRTGTGDEAFF
TRBJ2-1 TRBV29-1 few - TGCAGCATCGGGGAGAGCTCCTACAATGAGCAGTTCTTC CSIGESSYNEQFF
TRBJ2-2 TRBV24-1 - TRBD1 TGTGCCACCAGTACAGGGGGCTCGGACACCGGGGAGCTGTTTTTT CATSTGGSDTGELFF
TRBJ2-3 TRBV28 - - TGTGCCAGCAGTTTGACACGGTACGGGAGCACAGATACGCAGTATTTT CASSLTRYGSTDTQYF
TRBJ2-5 TRBV7-8 few TRBD2 TGTGCCAGCAGCTTGGTCCTAGCGGGGACAAAGACCCAGTACTTC CASSLVLAGTKTQYF
TRBJ2-7 TRBV7-8 - TRBD1 TGTGCCAGCAGCCCAACGGGACAGGAGATCCCCTACGAGCAGTACTTC CASSPTGQEIPYEQYF
TRBJ2-5 TRBV6-5 - - TGTGCCAGCAGTTACTCTGGGAGTCAAGAGACCCAGTACTTC CASSYSGSQETQYF
TRBJ2-5 TRBV12-3/TRBV12-4 few - TGTGCCAGCAGTGCCCCCGGGACTGTCCAAGAGACCCAGTACTTC CASSAPGTVQETQYF
TRBJ1-1 TRBV2 - - TGTGCCAGCGACAGAAACCCCGGTGAAGCTTTCTTT CASDRNPGEAFF
TRBJ2-7 TRBV6-2/TRBV6-3 many - TGTGCCAGCACCGAAGGGACCGACGAGGTTGACGAGCAGTACTTC CASTEGTDEVDEQYF
TRBJ2-7 TRBV4-1 few TRBD2 TGCGCCAGCAGCCGTACAGCCGACGGGGGGTCCTACGAGCAGTACTTC CASSRTADGGSYEQYF
TRBJ2-5 TRBV4-2 many - TGTGCCAGCAGCCAAAAGGGACTTAAAGAGACCCAGTACTTC CASSQKGLKETQYF
TRBJ2-1 TRBV12-3/TRBV12-4 - TRBD2 TGTGCCAGCGGGGGATTAGCGGGGCCGAGCTCCTACAATGAGCAGTTCTTC CASGGLAGPSSYNEQFF
TRBJ2-4 TRBV11-2 few - TGTGCCAGCACTGGGACGGGGGCAAAAAACATTCAGTACTTC CASTGTGAKNIQYF
TRBJ1-2 TRBV4-1 - - TGCGCCAGCAGCCCGGAAGAGGCCCCTAACTATGGCTACACCTTC CASSPEEAPNYGYTF
TRBJ2-7 TRBV27 - TRBD2 TGTGCCAGCAACAAAGCGGGATACCGGGAAAACGAGCAGTACTTC CASNKAGYRENEQYF
TRBJ1-6 TRBV7-2 few - TGTGCCAGCAGACAGGAGGGTGCCCAAGCCCTTTACTATAATTCACCCCTCCACTTT CASRQEGAQALYYNSPLHF
TRBJ1-5 TRBV15 many - TGTGCCACCAGTCCGAATCAGGGAGGGGGTCAGCCCCAGCATTTT CATSPNQGGGQPQHF
TRBJ1-4 TRBV5-5 few TRBD1 TGTGCCAGCAGCCTCCAATCGAAAATAGGGACAGGGGCCCGTGAAAAACTGTTTTTT CASSLQSKIGTGAREKLFF
TRBJ1-2 TRBV7-2 few TRBD1 TGTGCCAGCAGCCCCCAGGGACAGGGGGCGTGGGGCTACACCTTC CASSPQGQGAWGYTF
TRBJ1-6 TRBV7-6 few - TGTGCCAGCAGCTTCGGACAGCCGAACTATAATTCACCCCTCCACTTT CASSFGQPNYNSPLHF
TRBJ2-3 TRBV4-2 - - TGTGCCAGCAGCCAAGAGACTCCCGGAGATACGCAGTATTTT CASSQETPGDTQYF
TRBJ2-1 TRBV4-2 - - TGTGCCAGCAGCCCCCCGGAGGGTGGCTACAATGAGCAGTTCTTC CASSPPEGGYNEQFF
TRBJ1-1 TRBV6-2/TRBV6-3 - - TGTGCCAGCAGCTATGAACCAGGTTCTGAAGCTTTCTTT CASSYEPGSEAFF
TRBJ2-5 TRBV12-3/TRBV12-4 - - TGTGCCAGCAGTCCCGCTCGAAAACAAGAGACCCAGTACTTC CASSPARKQETQYF